Described below is a single T cell receptor (beta chain) sequence and its context. What it binds is unknown. This entry belongs to a study of identical twins. Germline V gene lookup returns CDR1 SGHVS and CDR2 FNYEAQ. The CDR3 has 14 amino acids. Between the trimmed V and J ends, which lost 5 bases and 1 base, there was a span of 9 bases. Each CDR3 protein gets one entry after TCRdb re-called the 5' RACE reads with MiXCR. The sample consists of about 460,000 distinct CDR3 sequences, 12% to 15% of them appearing once. Points from the study as a whole: Rather than following the same donors, the conclusions depended on cross-sectional statistical analysis. There was an excess of low generation probability in the out-of-frame alpha sequences that twins shared. Insertion counts were lower in abundant cord blood beta clonotypes, a trend that memory repertoires did not show.

The same data also went into a second study, on yellow fever vaccine responses in identical twins. That investigation notes: Twins showed a vaccine T cell response that reportedly seemed partly convergent, partly personalized.

The receptor was derived from a young woman in good health. Sequencing used CD4+ T cells sorted from blood. This chain joins TRBV7-6 and TRBJ2-1, with unresolved D. CDR3 sequence: CASSPIGSYNEQFF. DNA for the CDR3: TGTGCCAGCAGCCCCATTGGGTCCTACAATGAGCAGTTCTTC.